This entry describes one T cell receptor (beta chain). The source of the sample is a study of blood T cell repertoires in COVID-19. The CDR3 spans 14 residues. Germline V gene sequence: CDR1 SGHNT, CDR2 YENEEA. The V end was cut by 1 base, the J end by 1 base, with 4 bases between. Repertoires were generated with immunoSEQ multiplex PCR, while TCRdb's copy carries only in-frame clones and drops some. The sample has 200,000 to 300,000 clones, 85% seen once. This sequence joins TRBV11-3 and TRBJ2-2; unclear D gene. The sequenced material came from peripheral blood. The sequence derives from a woman aged 55-75 years with active or convalescent COVID-19. Here the CDR3 DNA reads TGTGCCAGCAGCTTAGTACAGAACACCGGGGAGCTGTTTTTT. It is translated as CASSLVQNTGELFF.